This TCR beta chain was recovered during a study of T-cell reconstitution after alpha-beta-depleted transplantation in children. CDR1 is MNHEY, CDR2 SVGEGT, per germline. The CDR3 totals 13 residues. Trimming took off 6 bases at V and 3 bases at J, with 9 bases between the two ends. Unique molecular identifiers were used to barcode this TCRbeta library. TCRdb passed the PCR reads through MiXCR, listing each CDR3 protein once. The repertoire has over 300,000 distinct CDR3 sequences, 10% of them found once; the top ten carry approximately 2.3%. This clonotype was recorded at least ten times. The sequenced sample was PBMCs from the stem cell graft donor, obtained from the stem cell graft. The V call is TRBV6-2 or TRBV6-3, the J call TRBJ2-4; the D is unclear. The origin of this receptor is a human donor who donated a stem cell graft to a child with acute lymphoblastic leukemia. The CDR3 DNA is TGTGCCAGCAGGGGGTTAAGCAAAAACATTCAGTACTTC. This codes for CASRGLSKNIQYF.